The sequence of this T cell receptor beta chain was determined in a study of cytomegalovirus exposure and HLA in healthy donors. Germline V gene sequence: CDR1 SGHTA, CDR2 FQGNSA. This CDR3 region has 13 residues. The germline V and J ends were trimmed by 4 bases and 3 bases, with 10 bases remaining between them. The data were produced by immunoSEQ multiplex PCR, yet TCRdb's version contains in-frame clones alone and is incomplete. The sample lists roughly 150,000 clones, about 94% seen once, with 1.5% to 2% in the top ten. The chain couples TRBV7-2 to TRBJ2-7; no clear D. The specimen was PBMCs. This TCR was recovered from a man younger than 35 in good health and CMV-seropositive. CDR3 nucleotides: TGTGCCAGCAGCTCAAGCGCATACTACGAGCAGTACTTC. As protein: CASSSSAYYEQYF.